The 10 T cell receptor beta chains given below trace back to one sample, sequenced in a study of T cell responses to AZD1222 COVID-19 vaccine. The data were produced by immunoSEQ multiplex PCR, yet TCRdb's version contains in-frame clones alone and is incomplete. The data contain 120,000 to 150,000 clones, roughly 90% of them singletons. The source was peripheral blood, collected 28 days after the second AZD1222 dose. The receptors were gathered from an adult who received the AZD1222 COVID-19 vaccine.

The rearrangement uses TRBV7-2 and TRBJ2-2; D is possibly TRBD1 (5 bases). Trimming took 1 base from V and 4 from J, leaving 10 bases between them. The CDR3 sequence is 15 residues long. CDR1 is SGHTA, CDR2 FQGNSA, per germline. The CDR3 bases are TGTGCCAGCAGCTTAGAGGACAAGGTCACCGGGGAGCTGTTTTTT. Protein product: CASSLEDKVTGELFF. The full variable domain, completed using reference TRBV7-2 and TRBJ2-2, is GAGVSQSPSNKVTEKGKDVELRCDPISGHTALYWYRQSLGQGLEFLIYFQGNSAPDKSGLPSDRFSAERTGGSVSTLTIQRTQQEDSAVYLCASSLEDKVTGELFFGEGSRLTVL.

The genes are TRBV7-2 and TRBJ1-5; tentatively, D is TRBD1 (6 bases). The CDR3 sequence is 15 residues long. The V end lost 1 base, the J end lost 4 bases, and 11 bases lay between the germline ends. Germline V gene data show CDR1 as SGHTA and CDR2 as FQGNSA. In DNA form, the CDR3 reads TGTGCCAGCAGCTTAGTTAGGACAGATAATCAGCCCCAGCATTTT. This gives the protein CASSLVRTDNQPQHF.

V usage is TRBV28 and J usage is TRBJ1-6; D remains unclear. The germline gives CDR1 MDHEN, CDR2 SYDVKM. V lost 2 bases, J lost 7 bases, and 9 bases lay in between. CDR3 length: 14 residues. CDR3 DNA sequence: TGTGCCAGCAGTTTAGGGGTTTGGAATTCACCCCTCCACTTT. This encodes CASSLGVWNSPLHF.

The V call is TRBV30, the J call TRBJ2-2; 10 bases match TRBD2. This CDR3 region has 15 residues. V gave up 4 bases and J gave up 4 bases; unmatched junction bases: 6. From germline, CDR1 is GTSNPN and CDR2 SVGIG (reference sequence). CDR3 DNA: TGTGCCTGGAAACTAGCGGGGACTAGCACCGGGGAGCTGTTTTTT. It codes for CAWKLAGTSTGELFF.

The rearrangement joins TRBV18 to TRBJ1-4; the D is unclear. CDR3 length: 14 amino acids. CDR1 is KGHSH and CDR2 is LQKENI in the germline V gene. V dropped 2 bases and J dropped 4 bases, with 8 bases sitting between them. CDR3 in DNA: TGTGCCAGCTCACCAGGAATCAATAATGAAAAACTGTTTTTT. Its translation is CASSPGINNEKLFF.

The chain combines TRBV27 with TRBJ2-3, with D unresolved. V was cut by 4 bases and J by 8 bases, with 22 bases left in between. The V gene's germline CDR1 is MNHEY and CDR2 SMNVEV (reference sequence). The CDR3 extends over 16 amino acids. The CDR3 nucleotides are TGTGCCAGCAGTTCCCCCCCCGGTAAAAGTCATGGTACGCAGTATTTT. This gives the protein CASSSPPGKSHGTQYF.

This clone appeared once. The CDR3 here is CASSHNRGPGNTIYF. Written as DNA, the CDR3 is TGTGCCAGCAGTCATAACAGGGGGCCTGGAAACACCATATATTTT. The chain couples TRBV14 to TRBJ1-3; 9 nucleotides match TRBD1. Germline V gene sequence: CDR1 SGHDN, CDR2 FVKESK. V shed 6 bases, J shed 2 bases, and the junction held 5 bases outside the gene matches. This CDR3 spans 15 amino acids.

The chain has TRBV4-3 and TRBJ2-6; D may be TRBD1 (5 bases). Trimming took off 0 bases at V and 2 bases at J, with 8 bases between the two ends. Germline V CDR1 and CDR2: LGHNA, YSLEER. The CDR3 extends over 16 amino acids. The CDR3 loop reads CASSQDPRAGANVLTF. The DNA of the CDR3 is TGCGCCAGCAGCCAAGATCCCAGGGCTGGGGCCAACGTCCTGACTTTC.

This clone was counted a few times. The chain uses TRBV5-1 and TRBJ1-5, with a possible D match to TRBD1 (6 bases). This CDR3 has 14 amino acids. V lost 2 bases, J lost 7 bases, and 13 bases lay in between. Germline V lookup: CDR1 SGHRS, CDR2 YFSETQ. CDR3 region: CASSFGGQGQPQHF. CDR3 in DNA: TGCGCCAGCAGCTTTGGGGGGCAAGGACAGCCCCAGCATTTT.

The chain carries TRBV9 and TRBJ1-1; maybe TRBD1 (5 bases). CDR1 is SGDLS and CDR2 is YYNGEE in the germline V gene. CDR3 length: 13 residues. The V and J ends lost 2 bases and 5 bases respectively, with 10 bases between them. The CDR3 region has the DNA TGTGCCAGCAGCGTTCAGGGTGGAACTGAAGCTTTCTTT. Encoded protein: CASSVQGGTEAFF.